The 29 T cell receptor beta chains presented below share a single source sample, sequenced in a study of cytomegalovirus exposure and HLA in healthy donors. This PCR relied on a set of 60 Vbeta primers and 13 Jbeta primers. The table came from immunoSEQ multiplex PCR; TCRdb's copy has only in-frame clones and leaves some out. The top ten hold about 1.7% of the sample, which has 150,000 to 200,000 clones, around 84% seen once. Sample: PBMCs. All receptors derive from a woman under 30 in good health and CMV-seronegative.

The chain employs TRBV27 and TRBJ1-2; D unresolved. This CDR3 has 15 residues. Germline lookup yields CDR1 MNHEY and CDR2 SMNVEV (reference sequence). The V end was cut by 2 bases, the J end by 2 bases, with 12 bases between. The DNA of the CDR3 is TGTGCCAGCAGTTTAGAAGCGGATTTAAACTATGGCTACACCTTC. Its protein is CASSLEADLNYGYTF.

This clone has just one count. The chain joins TRBV10-3 to TRBJ1-3; TRBD1 is a possible D gene (6 bases). Germline assignment: CDR1 ENHRY and CDR2 SYGVKD. Trimming left V 10 bases short and J 0 bases short, with 16 bases between. This CDR3 is 15 amino acids long. CDR3 sequence reads: CASQFGQISGNTIYF. CDR3 DNA sequence: TGTGCCAGTCAATTCGGACAGATCTCTGGAAACACCATATATTTT.

The chain links TRBV5-8 to TRBJ2-1; 9 positions match TRBD2. J was trimmed by 9 bases and V by 0 bases; bases with no gene match: 10. Germline lookup yields CDR1 SGHTS and CDR2 YDEGEE. The CDR3 is 16 residues long. The CDR3 bases are TGTGCCAGCAGCTTGGCGGATAGCGGGAGAAGGACTGAGCAGTTCTTC. Translating gives CASSLADSGRRTEQFF.

The V and J genes are TRBV6-5 and TRBJ2-3; D uncertain. CDR3 length: 15 amino acids. CDR1 and CDR2 from the germline V gene are MNHEY and SVGAGI. V gave up 0 bases and J gave up 4 bases, with 11 bases separating them. The CDR3 loop is CASSYSGPSPDTQYF. In DNA form, the CDR3 reads TGTGCCAGCAGTTACTCGGGCCCTTCTCCAGATACGCAGTATTTT.

The V call is TRBV11-3, the J call TRBJ1-1; the match to TRBD1 covers 8 bases. With V trimmed by 5 bases and J by 0 bases, 2 bases remained unmatched. In germline, CDR1 is SGHNT, CDR2 YENEEA. The CDR3 has 14 residues. The CDR3 bases are TGTGCCAGCAGCCCGGACAGGGTGAACACTGAAGCTTTCTTT. It codes for CASSPDRVNTEAFF.

The chain links TRBV6-1 to TRBJ2-3, with TRBD1 matching 7 bases. Looked up from germline, CDR1 is MNHNS and CDR2 is SASEGT. With V trimmed by 4 bases and J by 4 bases, 8 bases remained unmatched. The CDR3 has 15 amino acids. The CDR3 sequence: CASSVDRPRSDTQYF. CDR3 in DNA: TGTGCCAGCAGTGTGGACAGGCCGAGATCAGATACGCAGTATTTT.

The chain recombines TRBV7-2 with TRBJ1-1; D uncertain. Between the trimmed V and J ends, which lost 1 base and 1 base, there was a span of 10 bases. This CDR3 is 15 amino acids long. Germline V gene data show CDR1 as SGHTA and CDR2 as FQGNSA. The CDR3 DNA follows: TGTGCCAGCAGCTTAGGTCCAGATCCGAACACTGAAGCTTTCTTT. Translated, it gives CASSLGPDPNTEAFF.

The chain uses TRBV5-1 and TRBJ2-5, with a weak D call TRBD2 (5 bases). V lost 4 bases to trimming and J lost 4 bases, with 11 bases between them. CDR3 length equals 13 residues. Germline V lookup: CDR1 SGHRS, CDR2 YFSETQ. The CDR3 sequence: CASSRQGGETQYF. The DNA for the CDR3 is TGCGCCAGCAGCCGACAAGGAGGAGAGACCCAGTACTTC. The full variable domain, completed using reference TRBV5-1 and TRBJ2-5, is KAGVTQTPRYLIKTRGQQVTLSCSPISGHRSVSWYQQTPGQGLQFLFEYFSETQRNKGNFPGRFSGRQFSNSRSEMNVSTLELGDSALYLCASSRQGGETQYFGPGTRLLVL.

The chain recombines TRBV30 with TRBJ2-3; D is perhaps TRBD2 (6 bases). Germline loops: CDR1 GTSNPN, CDR2 SVGIG (reference sequence). The CDR3 totals 12 residues. The CDR3 bases are TGTGCTAGCGGACCTAACACAGATACGCAGTATTTT. Its protein product is CASGPNTDTQYF. Combining the CDR3 with reference TRBV30 and TRBJ2-3 gives the whole variable domain SQTIHQWPATLVQPVGSPLSLECTVEGTSNPNLYWYRQAAGRGLQLLFYSVGIGQISSEVPQNLSASRPQDRQFILSSKKLLLSDSGFYLCASGPNTDTQYFGPGTRLTVL.

This chain joins TRBV20-1 and TRBJ2-3; no definite D call. In germline, CDR1 is DFQATT, CDR2 SNEGSKA (reference sequence). This CDR3 is 11 amino acids long. The germline V and J ends were trimmed by 4 bases and 6 bases, with 8 bases remaining between them. Written as DNA, the CDR3 is TGCAGTGCTATCAACTTGGATACGCAGTATTTT. The encoded protein is CSAINLDTQYF.

This clone was counted once. The chain links TRBV29-1 to TRBJ2-3; TRBD1 is a possible D gene (5 bases). The CDR3 runs to 13 residues. The V gene's germline CDR1 is SQVTM and CDR2 ANQGSEA. V dropped 4 bases and J dropped 5 bases, with 13 bases sitting between them. The CDR3 here is CSVGGQGLDTQYF. The CDR3 nucleotides are TGCAGCGTTGGAGGTCAGGGTTTAGATACGCAGTATTTT.

The chain joins TRBV7-9 to TRBJ2-2; 7 nucleotides line up with TRBD1. The CDR3 has 16 residues. Germline CDR1 is SEHNR and CDR2 is FQNEAQ (reference sequence). J gave up 5 bases and V 0 bases, and 6 bases lay outside the gene matches. CDR3: CASSLARGQVTGELFF. CDR3 DNA sequence: TGTGCCAGCAGCTTAGCGCGCGGACAGGTGACCGGGGAGCTGTTTTTT.

The V and J genes are TRBV27 and TRBJ1-2, with 10 nucleotides matching TRBD1. V was pared by 3 bases and J by 3 bases, with 10 bases of the junction left unmatched. CDR1 is MNHEY and CDR2 is SMNVEV in the germline V gene (reference sequence). The CDR3 loop spans 17 amino acids. The CDR3 loop is CASSFGLGQGSYYGYTF. Written as DNA, the CDR3 is TGTGCCAGCAGTTTCGGTCTGGGACAGGGGTCATACTATGGCTACACCTTC.

The chain recombines TRBV4-1 with TRBJ2-1; no definite D call. The CDR3 loop spans 13 amino acids. V gave up 0 bases and J gave up 6 bases, with 6 bases separating them. Germline lookup yields CDR1 MGHRA and CDR2 YSYEKL. The CDR3 DNA reads as TGCGCCAGCAGCCAAGATGGAGTCAATGAGCAGTTCTTC. Translating it yields CASSQDGVNEQFF.

This clone was picked up one time. The V and J genes are TRBV6-5 and TRBJ2-3; D might be TRBD2 (6 bases). Trimming pared 2 bases from V and 2 bases from J, leaving 11 bases between. The CDR3 contains 15 residues. Germline lookup yields CDR1 MNHEY and CDR2 SVGAGI. The CDR3 is CASSYVAGNTDTQYF. For the CDR3, the DNA is TGTGCCAGCAGTTACGTCGCGGGGAACACAGATACGCAGTATTTT.

As to this clone: Other DNA sequences within the sample encode an identical CDR3. J is TRBJ1-1 and V is TRBV30; D might be TRBD1 (5 bases). There are 14 residues in the CDR3. The V end lost 5 bases, the J end lost 4 bases, and 17 bases lay between the germline ends. In germline, CDR1 is GTSNPN, CDR2 SVGIG (reference sequence). In nucleotides, the CDR3 is TGTGCCTGGCCGAACCACAGGTCCCTCACTGAAGCTTTCTTT. Protein: CAWPNHRSLTEAFF.

A single count supports this clone. The chain combines TRBV7-8 with TRBJ2-3; 10 bases are a match to TRBD1. Per germline, CDR1 SGHVS and CDR2 FQNEAQ. V lost 4 bases to trimming and J lost 3 bases; unmatched junction nucleotides: 4. The length of the CDR3 is 15 residues. CDR3 nucleotides: TGTGCCAGCAGCTCCGGGACAGGGGAGACAGATACGCAGTATTTT. It codes for CASSSGTGETDTQYF.

The rearrangement uses TRBV30 and TRBJ1-2; weak D call: TRBD1 (5 bases). This CDR3 region has 13 residues. Between the trimmed V and J ends, which lost 0 bases and 8 bases, there was a span of 13 bases. Germline lookup yields CDR1 GTSNPN and CDR2 SVGIG (reference sequence). CDR3 sequence: CAWSVRRVGGYTF. CDR3 coding DNA: TGTGCCTGGAGTGTACGCAGGGTGGGCGGCTACACCTTC.

The chain has TRBV27 and TRBJ2-7; no definite D call. Trimming left V 4 bases short and J 2 bases short, with 9 bases between. Germline values: CDR1 MNHEY, CDR2 SMNVEV (reference sequence). The CDR3 runs 13 residues. The CDR3 bases are TGTGCCAGCAGTTCGTATAGCCCCTACGAGCAGTACTTC. Translated, it gives CASSSYSPYEQYF.

This sequence joins TRBV2 and TRBJ1-1, with D perhaps matching TRBD1 (5 bases). The CDR3 covers 13 residues. Germline loops: CDR1 SNHLY, CDR2 FYNNEI. Trimming took 4 bases from V and 0 from J, leaving 6 bases between them. CDR3 DNA sequence: TGTGCCAGCAGTGGACAGATGAACACTGAAGCTTTCTTT. Translation: CASSGQMNTEAFF. Full variable domain (rest looked up from reference TRBV2 and TRBJ1-1): EPEVTQTPSHQVTQMGQEVILRCVPISNHLYFYWYRQILGQKVEFLVSFYNNEISEKSEIFDDQFSVERPDGSNFTLKIRSTKLEDSAMYFCASSGQMNTEAFFGQGTRLTVV.

The chain employs TRBV7-9 and TRBJ2-7; D may be TRBD2 (5 bases). CDR1 is SEHNR, CDR2 FQNEAQ, per germline (reference sequence). V was shortened by 4 bases and J by 4 bases, with 14 bases between the two germline ends. The CDR3 is made up of 14 amino acids. The CDR3 region is CASSSGWILYEQYF. The CDR3 DNA is TGTGCCAGCAGCTCGGGATGGATACTTTACGAGCAGTACTTC.

The V and J genes are TRBV5-5 and TRBJ1-1; D may be TRBD1 (5 bases). Germline V gene lookup returns CDR1 SGHKS and CDR2 YYEKEE (reference sequence). Trimming left V 4 bases short and J 2 bases short, with 15 bases between. CDR3 length: 15 residues. The CDR3 nucleotides read TGTGCCAGCAGCCAGACAGTTTCTCTTAACACTGAAGCTTTCTTT. This translates into CASSQTVSLNTEAFF.

The chain recombines TRBV5-1 with TRBJ2-3; the match to TRBD2 covers 13 bases. The CDR3 sequence is 17 residues long. V trimming: 5 bases; J trimming: 2 bases; junction bases outside the gene matches: 8. CDR1 is SGHRS and CDR2 is YFSETQ in the germline V gene. Here the CDR3 reads CASRLAGGTANTDTQYF. CDR3 sequence (DNA): TGCGCCAGCAGACTAGCGGGGGGGACCGCCAACACAGATACGCAGTATTTT.

This chain joins TRBV18 and TRBJ2-7; 10 positions agree with TRBD1. The germline CDR1 and CDR2 sequences are KGHSH and LQKENI. With 3 bases clipped from V and 2 bases from J, the junction kept 13 bases outside the gene matches. The CDR3 runs 18 residues. CDR3 region: CASSPDDRGRAGPYEQYF. For the CDR3, the DNA is TGTGCCAGCTCACCCGATGACAGGGGGCGCGCTGGACCCTACGAGCAGTACTTC.

V usage is TRBV7-9 and J usage is TRBJ2-5, with 8 nucleotides matching TRBD1. Germline CDR1 and CDR2: SEHNR and FQNEAQ (reference sequence). The junction had 8 bases not matched to a gene; V was cut back by 7 bases and J by 1 base. This CDR3 spans 15 amino acids. CDR3 sequence: CASILGTGPQETQYF. CDR3 nucleotides: TGTGCCAGCATTCTGGGGACAGGACCCCAAGAGACCCAGTACTTC.

The chain employs TRBV29-1 and TRBJ1-1, with 8 nucleotides matching TRBD1. The V segment lost 6 bases and the J segment 3 bases; nucleotides outside the gene matches: 3. The CDR3 has 12 amino acids. The V gene's germline CDR1 is SQVTM and CDR2 ANQGSEA. The CDR3 DNA sequence: TGCAGCGTCAAACAGGGGGACACTGAAGCTTTCTTT. It encodes CSVKQGDTEAFF.

The chain uses TRBV7-6 and TRBJ1-2, with D maybe TRBD1 (5 bases). The CDR3 runs 13 residues. Trimming cost V 6 bases and J 8 bases, with 16 bases left between them. Germline V gene data show CDR1 as SGHVS and CDR2 as FNYEAQ. In DNA, the CDR3 is TGTGCCAGCAGTCCCCAGGGAGGGAAAGGCTACACCTTC. Protein product: CASSPQGGKGYTF.

This chain joins TRBV4-2 and TRBJ2-6, with D uncertain. CDR1 is LGHNA, CDR2 YNFKEQ, per germline. V lost 0 bases and J 0 bases, leaving 3 bases between the germline ends. The CDR3 totals 15 residues. CDR3 protein: CASSQEHSGANVLTF. In nucleotides, the CDR3 is TGTGCCAGCAGCCAAGAACACTCTGGGGCCAACGTCCTGACTTTC.

This clone was seen a few times. The chain uses TRBV6-5 and TRBJ2-3, with TRBD2 as a possible D gene (5 bases). Deletions cut 7 bases from V and 3 bases from J, with 14 bases between. Germline V gene lookup returns CDR1 MNHEY and CDR2 SVGAGI. The CDR3 has 14 amino acids. The DNA for the CDR3 is TGTGCCAGCAAGAGGGAAATAGGGACAGATACGCAGTATTTT. Residues: CASKREIGTDTQYF.